The 27 T cell receptor beta chains given below trace back to one sample, sequenced in a study of blood T cell repertoires in COVID-19. The table came from immunoSEQ multiplex PCR; TCRdb's copy has only in-frame clones and leaves some out. The sample holds approximately 270,000 clones, 91% seen once. The sequenced material came from PBMCs or T cells enriched from blood (not recorded which). All receptors come from a middle-aged man who had been exposed to COVID-19.

This rearrangement joins TRBV24-1 to TRBJ2-2, with D tentatively TRBD2 (6 bases). Germline V CDR1 and CDR2: KGHDR, SFDVKD. Trimming removed 9 bases at V and 4 bases at J, with 11 bases between. The CDR3 runs 13 residues. CDR3 DNA sequence: TGTGCCACCGCCCAGGGAGGCACCGGGGAGCTGTTTTTT. This encodes CATAQGGTGELFF.

The V call is TRBV5-1, the J call TRBJ2-2; perhaps TRBD2 as D (6 bases). V lost 5 bases and J 0 bases, leaving 11 bases between the germline ends. Germline loops: CDR1 SGHRS, CDR2 YFSETQ. The length of the CDR3 is 15 residues. In DNA form, the CDR3 reads TGCGCCAGCAGAATCGGGACTTCGAACACCGGGGAGCTGTTTTTT. Protein sequence: CASRIGTSNTGELFF.

V is TRBV19 and J is TRBJ1-1, with no clear D. CDR1 LNHDA and CDR2 SQIVND come from the germline V gene (reference sequence). The CDR3 sequence is 12 residues long. Deletions cut 10 bases from V and 1 base from J, with 10 bases between. CDR3 region: CATQIENTEAFF. In DNA, the CDR3 is TGTGCCACTCAAATAGAGAACACTGAAGCTTTCTTT. Drawing the rest from reference TRBV19 and TRBJ1-1, the complete variable domain is DGGITQSPKYLFRKEGQNVTLSCEQNLNHDAMYWYRQDPGQGLRLIYYSQIVNDFQKGDIAEGYSVSREKKESFPLTVTSAQKNPTAFYLCATQIENTEAFFGQGTRLTVV.

This clone appeared a single time. This sequence joins TRBV30 and TRBJ1-4, with TRBD1 identical over 7 bases. The V gene end was trimmed by 4 bases and the J gene end by 2 bases; junction bases not matched to a gene: 1. There are 13 residues in the CDR3. Germline CDR1 reads GTSNPN; CDR2 reads SVGIG (reference sequence). The CDR3 DNA is TGTGCCTGGACGGGACAGACTAATGAAAAACTGTTTTTT. Translating it yields CAWTGQTNEKLFF.

This chain connects TRBV5-1 to TRBJ1-6, with 10 bases identical to TRBD1. The V segment lost 6 bases and the J segment 0 bases; nucleotides outside the gene matches: 12. The CDR3 length is 19 residues. Germline V gene sequence: CDR1 SGHRS, CDR2 YFSETQ. The CDR3 sequence is CASTRRQGAESSYNSPLHF. CDR3 coding DNA: TGCGCCAGCACCCGACGACAGGGGGCCGAAAGCTCCTATAATTCACCCCTCCACTTT.

The genes are TRBV7-2 and TRBJ1-5; D is unclear. The V end was cut by 5 bases, the J end by 4 bases, with 15 bases between. This CDR3 is 15 amino acids long. CDR1 SGHTA and CDR2 FQGNSA come from the germline V gene. DNA for the CDR3: TGTGCCAGCAGCCAAGAGAAGATTCTAAATCAGCCCCAGCATTTT. This encodes CASSQEKILNQPQHF.

The gene calls are TRBV2 and TRBJ1-2; D not certain. Germline V CDR1 and CDR2: SNHLY, FYNNEI. This CDR3 spans 14 amino acids. Trimming took 6 bases from V and 8 from J, leaving 19 bases between them. CDR3 coding DNA: TGTGCCAGCAGCCCAATCGCACAGTCTCACGGCTACACCTTC. Translation gives CASSPIAQSHGYTF.

This chain uses TRBV3-1 (or the pseudogene TRBV3-2) with TRBJ2-3, with 11 nucleotides matching TRBD2. The CDR3 has 16 amino acids. In germline, CDR1 is LGHDT, CDR2 YNNKEL (reference sequence). The V segment lost 4 bases and the J segment 4 bases; nucleotides outside the gene matches: 7. CDR3 sequence reads: CASSLWGSGRADTQYF. In DNA, the CDR3 is TGTGCCAGCAGCCTATGGGGTAGCGGGAGGGCAGATACGCAGTATTTT.

The chain joins TRBV5-4 to TRBJ2-1; TRBD2 matches at 11 bases. Germline V lookup: CDR1 SGHNT, CDR2 YYREEE (reference sequence). The V and J ends lost 0 bases and 4 bases, in that order; junction bases with no gene match: 3. CDR3 size: 16 residues. The CDR3 reads CASSLVRTSGYNEQFF. The CDR3 bases are TGTGCCAGCAGCTTGGTTAGGACTAGCGGGTACAATGAGCAGTTCTTC.

The V and J genes are TRBV11-3 and TRBJ2-7; possibly TRBD1 for D (5 bases). The CDR3 spans 16 residues. Germline loops: CDR1 SGHNT, CDR2 YENEEA. The V end was cut by 0 bases, the J end by 0 bases, with 12 bases between. The CDR3 DNA reads TGTGCCAGCAGCTTAGATAGGCCAGGGTTCTCCTACGAGCAGTACTTC. As protein: CASSLDRPGFSYEQYF.

The chain employs TRBV28 and TRBJ1-1, with D perhaps matching TRBD1 (6 bases). Germline V CDR1 and CDR2: MDHEN, SYDVKM. Trimming shortened V by 2 bases and J by 4 bases, and 8 bases separated the two germline ends. The CDR3 consists of 13 residues. The CDR3 loop is CASSLGQLTEAFF. The CDR3 DNA reads TGTGCCAGCAGTTTAGGACAGCTCACTGAAGCTTTCTTT.

In DNA, the CDR3 is TGTGCCAGCAGTTACACCGGGGACAGGTATTACGACGAGCAGTACTTC. As protein: CASSYTGDRYYDEQYF. This chain joins TRBV6-5 and TRBJ2-7; TRBD1 aligns across 8 bases. Losses at the gene ends were 2 bases for V and 5 bases for J; bases not matched to a gene: 11. The CDR3 is 16 residues long. Per the germline V gene, CDR1 is MNHEY and CDR2 is SVGAGI.

DNA of the CDR3: TGTGCCAGCAGTTACTCGAACCCGGGGGAGGGTGAAAAACTGTTTTTT. This encodes CASSYSNPGEGEKLFF. The genes are TRBV6-5 and TRBJ1-4; weak D call: TRBD1 (5 bases). The length of the CDR3 is 16 residues. V was trimmed by 0 bases and J by 7 bases, leaving 15 bases between them. Germline-derived CDR1 and CDR2 are MNHEY and SVGAGI.

This chain uses TRBV4-3 with TRBJ2-3; 14 nucleotides match TRBD2. The CDR3 extends over 16 amino acids. Germline V gene lookup returns CDR1 LGHNA and CDR2 YSLEER. Trimming removed 4 bases from V and 4 bases from J; junction bases left unmatched: 4. The CDR3: CASSPTSGRAADTQYF. CDR3 in DNA: TGCGCCAGCAGCCCGACTAGCGGGAGGGCCGCAGATACGCAGTATTTT.

The sample holds one count of this clone. The CDR3 sequence: CAISGSSNEQYF. The CDR3 bases are TGTGCCATCAGTGGGTCGTCTAACGAGCAGTACTTC. The gene calls are TRBV10-3 and TRBJ2-7, with D unresolved. The CDR3 totals 12 residues. CDR1 is ENHRY, CDR2 SYGVKD, per germline. V was pared by 4 bases and J by 5 bases, with 9 bases between.

CDR3 amino acids: CASSYLPSYEQYF. CDR3 bases: TGTGCCAGCAGTTACCTCCCCAGCTACGAGCAGTACTTC. This sequence joins TRBV6-5 and TRBJ2-7; no firm D call. Germline V gene data show CDR1 as MNHEY and CDR2 as SVGAGI. With 2 bases removed from V and 3 bases from J, the gap between germline ends came to 8 bases. The CDR3 sequence is 13 residues long.

The chain joins TRBV27 to TRBJ2-1, with D possibly TRBD1 on 5 matching bases. Germline CDR1 MNHEY, CDR2 SMNVEV (reference sequence). This CDR3 is built from 17 residues. The V end lost 2 bases, the J end lost 7 bases, and 21 bases lay between the germline ends. CDR3 DNA: TGTGCCAGCAGTTTACCTCCCCTTCATGTTGGGGCGAATGAGCAGTTCTTC. This sequence encodes CASSLPPLHVGANEQFF.

The chain joins TRBV19 to TRBJ1-5; D is uncertain. Germline-derived CDR1 and CDR2 are LNHDA and SQIVND (reference sequence). The CDR3 extends over 15 amino acids. Deletions cut 7 bases from V and 0 bases from J, with 13 bases between. The DNA for the CDR3 is TGTGCCAGTAAAGCGGCACTGTATAGCAATCAGCCCCAGCATTTT. Its protein product is CASKAALYSNQPQHF. Full variable domain (rest looked up from reference TRBV19 and TRBJ1-5): DGGITQSPKYLFRKEGQNVTLSCEQNLNHDAMYWYRQDPGQGLRLIYYSQIVNDFQKGDIAEGYSVSREKKESFPLTVTSAQKNPTAFYLCASKAALYSNQPQHFGDGTRLSIL.

The V call is TRBV2, the J call TRBJ1-4, with a tentative D call TRBD1 (6 bases). Trimming shortened V by 5 bases and J by 0 bases, and 10 bases separated the two germline ends. The CDR3 extends over 15 amino acids. Germline loops: CDR1 SNHLY, CDR2 FYNNEI. The CDR3 spells CASSWQGTTNEKLFF. The CDR3 bases are TGTGCCAGCAGTTGGCAGGGGACAACTAATGAAAAACTGTTTTTT. The complete variable domain, with remaining parts taken from reference TRBV2 and TRBJ1-4, reads EPEVTQTPSHQVTQMGQEVILRCVPISNHLYFYWYRQILGQKVEFLVSFYNNEISEKSEIFDDQFSVERPDGSNFTLKIRSTKLEDSAMYFCASSWQGTTNEKLFFGSGTQLSVL.

There are a few counts of this clone. This sequence joins TRBV5-8 and TRBJ1-4; D not resolved. The CDR3 spans 15 residues. The V gene lost 2 bases and the J gene lost 4 bases, with 12 bases spanning the gap. Germline V gene lookup returns CDR1 SGHTS and CDR2 YDEGEE. CDR3 loop: CASSFSLLLNEKLFF. CDR3 sequence (DNA): TGTGCCAGCAGCTTTTCGCTCTTACTTAATGAAAAACTGTTTTTT.

The V and J genes are TRBV11-2 and TRBJ2-7, with 7 positions matching TRBD2. The ends lost 3 bases at V and 2 bases at J; junction bases unmatched: 10. The germline V gene has CDR1 SGHAT and CDR2 FQNNGV. CDR3 size: 16 residues. The CDR3 DNA reads as TGTGCCAGCAGCTTTGGGGAGGGCAGGGTCCCCTACGAGCAGTACTTC. Its protein product is CASSFGEGRVPYEQYF.

The rearrangement links TRBV4-1 to TRBJ2-1, with TRBD2 matching 8 bases. This CDR3 spans 18 amino acids. With 4 bases clipped from V and 0 bases from J, the junction kept 11 bases outside the gene matches. CDR1 MGHRA and CDR2 YSYEKL come from the germline V gene. The CDR3 DNA is TGCGCCAGCAGCCCCGTGGGACTAGGGATCGGCTCCTACAATGAGCAGTTCTTC. Protein product: CASSPVGLGIGSYNEQFF.

The chain couples TRBV7-9 to TRBJ1-1; D is unresolved. Trimming took 5 bases from V and 1 from J, leaving 11 bases between them. CDR1 SEHNR and CDR2 FQNEAQ come from the germline V gene (reference sequence). CDR3 length: 14 amino acids. DNA for the CDR3: TGTGCCAGCAGCCTAGTTGATAGGAACACTGAAGCTTTCTTT. It encodes CASSLVDRNTEAFF.

The chain employs TRBV7-2 and TRBJ1-5; a possible D gene is TRBD1 (6 bases). Trimming took 5 bases from V and 1 from J, leaving 18 bases between them. The CDR3 contains 17 residues. Germline values: CDR1 SGHTA, CDR2 FQGNSA. The CDR3 reads CASSPNIPQGSNQPQHF. CDR3 in DNA: TGTGCCAGCAGCCCTAATATACCACAGGGAAGCAATCAGCCCCAGCATTTT.

CDR3 coding DNA: TGTGCCAGTAGTATCGCGGGGGTACTAGAAATAAATCAGCCCCAGCATTTT. It yields the protein CASSIAGVLEINQPQHF. The chain recombines TRBV19 with TRBJ1-5, with D perhaps matching TRBD1 (5 bases). The V end was cut by 3 bases, the J end by 4 bases, with 19 bases between. The CDR3 extends over 17 amino acids. Germline loops: CDR1 LNHDA, CDR2 SQIVND (reference sequence).

This chain links TRBV28 with TRBJ2-7; D possibly corresponds to TRBD2 (5 bases). Trimming removed 2 bases at V and 6 bases at J, with 8 bases between. Per the germline V gene, CDR1 is MDHEN and CDR2 is SYDVKM. This CDR3 comprises 12 residues. The CDR3, as DNA: TGTGCCAGCAGTTTAATGGGGAGCGAGCAGTACTTC. Residues: CASSLMGSEQYF. The full variable domain, completed using reference TRBV28 and TRBJ2-7, is DVKVTQSSRYLVKRTGEKVFLECVQDMDHENMFWYRQDPGLGLRLIYFSYDVKMKEKGDIPEGYSVSREKKERFSLILESASTNQTSMYLCASSLMGSEQYFGPGTRLTVT.

This clone has a count of ten or more. The chain recombines TRBV19 with TRBJ2-7; D remains ambiguous. The germline gives CDR1 LNHDA, CDR2 SQIVND (reference sequence). CDR3 size: 13 residues. V gave up 6 bases and J gave up 0 bases, with 9 bases separating them. The CDR3 loop reads CASRRQNSYEQYF. The CDR3 region has the DNA TGTGCCAGTAGACGCCAGAACTCCTACGAGCAGTACTTC.